This note documents a single TCR beta chain sequence. Its antigen is unknown. This CDR3 is also generated by other DNA sequences in the sample. Using immunoSEQ multiplex PCR, the repertoire was profiled, and TCRdb retains in-frame clones only, with some absent. The sample has tens of thousands of clones, 60% to 80% seen once; the top ten hold around 9.7%. The data were taken from a study of T cell clones after liver transplantation. On the study more broadly: At least one year of complete immunosuppression withdrawal without enzymes over twice normal defined tolerance.

The CDR3 extends over 16 amino acids. V was trimmed by 0 bases and J by 6 bases, leaving 15 bases between them. CDR1 and CDR2 (germline): LGHNA, YNFKEQ. Study results and limitations: Low donor cell numbers restricted donor-reactive repertoire measurement in a couple of subjects.

The material sequenced was CD4+ T cells from blood, taken at the 22-month timepoint. The chain uses TRBV4-2 and TRBJ1-5; D perhaps matches TRBD1 (5 bases). This clonotype was obtained from a human patient who received a liver transplant. Some T cells may possibly be graft donor cells. The CDR3 is CASSQEVRQGGQPQHF. For the CDR3, the DNA is TGTGCCAGCAGCCAAGAGGTTAGGCAGGGAGGTCAGCCCCAGCATTTT.